This entry lists 21 T cell receptor beta chains sequenced from one sample in a study of Ad26.COV2.S vaccination and SARS-CoV-2 variants. Assay used: immunoSEQ multiplex PCR; TCRdb lists only in-frame clones, some missing. The sample records fewer than 600,000 clones, 80% to 90% being singletons. Treatment specified: some 20 received Ad26.COV2.S at low or high dose, single or two shots; about 5 received placebo; per-sample allocation not given. Samples were taken on day 63 after the first vaccine or placebo injection. The material sequenced was peripheral blood, taken in a trial of Ad26.COV2.S vaccine versus placebo. These receptor sequences come from a person between 18 and 60 years old who received the Ad26.COV2.S COVID-19 vaccine or a placebo.

The V call is TRBV11-2, the J call TRBJ2-1; possible D gene TRBD2, 5 bases. CDR3 length equals 17 residues. V was clipped by 7 bases and J by 11 bases, with 30 bases between them. Germline-derived CDR1 and CDR2 are SGHAT and FQNNGV. The CDR3 is CASIKSLAGSSPTQQFF. CDR3 nucleotide sequence: TGTGCCAGCATCAAATCCTTGGCTGGGTCTAGCCCGACCCAGCAGTTCTTC.

The chain employs TRBV24-1 and TRBJ2-1; the match to TRBD2 covers 7 bases. Per the germline V gene, CDR1 is KGHDR and CDR2 is SFDVKD. Trimming removed 3 bases from V and 13 bases from J; junction bases left unmatched: 8. CDR3 length equals 13 residues. The CDR3 region is CATSDGSPGLQFF. As DNA, the CDR3 is TGTGCCACCAGTGATGGCTCCCCGGGACTACAGTTCTTC.

The chain carries TRBV19 and TRBJ1-1; D is possibly TRBD1 (5 bases). The V gene lost 7 bases and the J gene lost 4 bases, with 16 bases spanning the gap. The germline gives CDR1 LNHDA, CDR2 SQIVND (reference sequence). CDR3 length: 14 amino acids. The CDR3 sequence is CASTSGGAGTEAFF. DNA for the CDR3: TGTGCCAGTACCTCGGGAGGGGCAGGCACTGAAGCTTTCTTT.

The V call is TRBV10-1, the J call TRBJ2-7; no firm D call. The CDR3 loop spans 14 amino acids. The V end lost 6 bases, the J end lost 5 bases, and 17 bases lay between the germline ends. Germline-derived CDR1 and CDR2 are WNHNN and SYGVQD (reference sequence). The CDR3 bases are TGCGCCAGCAGATACGACGGAGAGCCCCACGAGCAGTACTTC. Protein sequence: CASRYDGEPHEQYF.

This clone was counted a few times. The V call is TRBV7-3, the J call TRBJ1-1; 8 nucleotides line up with TRBD1. This CDR3 contains 17 residues. J was trimmed by 3 bases and V by 1 base; bases with no gene match: 10. The V gene's germline CDR1 is SGHTA and CDR2 FQGTGA. The CDR3 here is CASSLRPTTGEDTEAFF. The CDR3 DNA follows: TGTGCCAGCAGCTTAAGACCGACGACAGGGGAGGACACTGAAGCTTTCTTT. The variable domain in full, completed from reference TRBV7-3 and TRBJ1-1, reads GAGVSQTPSNKVTEKGKYVELRCDPISGHTALYWYRQSLGQGPEFLIYFQGTGAADDSGLPNDRFFAVRPEGSVSTLKIQRTERGDSAVYLCASSLRPTTGEDTEAFFGQGTRLTVV.

The rearrangement joins TRBV7-8 to TRBJ1-5, with TRBD1 matching over 7 bases. The CDR3 is 15 residues long. With 10 bases clipped from V and 2 bases from J, the junction kept 11 bases outside the gene matches. From germline, CDR1 is SGHVS and CDR2 FQNEAQ. This chain's CDR3 is CATYKYRGRNQPQHF. The CDR3 DNA reads TGTGCCACCTACAAGTACAGGGGACGCAATCAGCCCCAGCATTTT.

The genes are TRBV28 and TRBJ2-2; possible D gene TRBD2, 6 bases. With 5 bases removed from V and 1 base from J, the gap between germline ends came to 17 bases. CDR3 length: 17 amino acids. The V gene's germline CDR1 is MDHEN and CDR2 SYDVKM. CDR3 sequence reads: CASSPTPGLMNTGELFF. The CDR3 coding sequence is TGTGCCAGCAGTCCTACCCCGGGACTTATGAACACCGGGGAGCTGTTTTTT.

The chain recombines TRBV6-5 with TRBJ1-2; 8 bases fit TRBD1. Trimming took 0 bases from V and 2 from J; bases not matched to a gene: 5. The length of the CDR3 is 16 residues. In germline, CDR1 is MNHEY, CDR2 SVGAGI. The CDR3 DNA is TGTGCCAGCAGTTACTCTTCGGACAGGGAGAACTATGGCTACACCTTC. Its protein is CASSYSSDRENYGYTF.

The chain combines TRBV6-5 with TRBJ2-3; 10 nucleotides match TRBD2. Per the germline V gene, CDR1 is MNHEY and CDR2 is SVGAGI. J was trimmed by 3 bases and V by 4 bases; bases with no gene match: 4. This CDR3 spans 15 amino acids. This CDR3 reads CASSSMTSGTDTQYF. CDR3 in DNA: TGTGCCAGCAGTTCCATGACTAGCGGGACAGATACGCAGTATTTT.

The chain employs TRBV19 and TRBJ2-3; 7 nucleotides agree with TRBD2. The CDR3 length is 17 residues. J was trimmed by 3 bases and V by 6 bases; bases with no gene match: 15. The germline CDR1 and CDR2 sequences are LNHDA and SQIVND (reference sequence). The chain's CDR3 is CASRAPGPKLATDTQYF. CDR3 coding DNA: TGTGCCAGTAGAGCCCCGGGCCCTAAACTAGCGACAGATACGCAGTATTTT.

The V gene is TRBV3-1 (or the pseudogene TRBV3-2), the J gene TRBJ2-6; perhaps TRBD1 as D (6 bases). CDR3 length: 15 residues. Trimming removed 6 bases at V and 2 bases at J, with 11 bases between. Germline CDR1 is LGHDT and CDR2 is YNNKEL (reference sequence). The CDR3 region has the DNA TGTGCCAGCAGTCGAACAGGGACTGGGGCCAACGTCCTGACTTTC. It encodes CASSRTGTGANVLTF.

This clone was recorded only once. The chain couples TRBV4-1 to TRBJ1-1; 8 nucleotides line up with TRBD1. The germline V gene encodes CDR1 MGHRA and CDR2 YSYEKL. This CDR3 spans 19 amino acids. V trimming: 4 bases; J trimming: 1 base; junction bases outside the gene matches: 17. The CDR3 DNA reads as TGCGCCAGCAGCCGAACTCCTTATGAATACGGGACAGGGAACACTGAAGCTTTCTTT. Translated: CASSRTPYEYGTGNTEAFF.

The chain combines TRBV5-1 with TRBJ1-2; possible D gene TRBD1, 5 bases. The CDR3 covers 14 residues. Germline V gene sequence: CDR1 SGHRS, CDR2 YFSETQ. V lost 8 bases, J lost 0 bases, and 14 bases lay in between. The CDR3 loop is CASAHRGSNYGYTF. CDR3 nucleotide sequence: TGCGCCAGTGCCCACCGGGGGTCTAACTATGGCTACACCTTC.

This rearrangement joins TRBV27 to TRBJ1-4; no clear D. This CDR3 region has 14 residues. The V and J ends lost 6 bases and 7 bases respectively, with 15 bases between them. Per the germline V gene, CDR1 is MNHEY and CDR2 is SMNVEV (reference sequence). CDR3 coding DNA: TGTGCCAGCAGACCCTCCCCACTTACTGAAAAACTGTTTTTT. Amino acids: CASRPSPLTEKLFF.

This clone was seen a single time. The rearrangement uses TRBV13 and TRBJ1-1, with 8 bases lining up with TRBD1. This CDR3 comprises 13 residues. The V and J ends lost 3 bases and 7 bases, in that order; junction bases with no gene match: 4. Germline CDR1 reads PRHDT; CDR2 reads FYEKMQ (reference sequence). Written as DNA, the CDR3 is TGTGCCAGCAGCTTCAGGGGGCGGCATGAAGCTTTCTTT. This translates into CASSFRGRHEAFF.

The J gene is TRBJ2-6, the V gene TRBV28, with D possibly TRBD1 on 6 matching bases. V lost 1 base, J lost 0 bases, and 16 bases lay in between. This CDR3 comprises 19 residues. Germline values: CDR1 MDHEN, CDR2 SYDVKM. The CDR3 here is CASSLLGQFPTSGANVLTF. Written as DNA, the CDR3 is TGTGCCAGCAGTTTATTAGGACAGTTCCCAACCTCTGGGGCCAACGTCCTGACTTTC.

The chain uses TRBV18 and TRBJ2-3; TRBD2 matches 7 bases. The CDR3 runs to 14 residues. Germline-derived CDR1 and CDR2 are KGHSH and LQKENI. With V trimmed by 3 bases and J by 5 bases, 5 bases remained unmatched. The CDR3 nucleotides are TGTGCCAGCTCACCCGGATGGGGGGGAGATACGCAGTATTTT. Amino acids: CASSPGWGGDTQYF.

This chain joins TRBV6-5 and TRBJ2-1, with D perhaps matching TRBD1 (6 bases). CDR3 size: 14 residues. V was trimmed by 6 bases and J by 7 bases, leaving 16 bases between them. The germline gives CDR1 MNHEY, CDR2 SVGAGI. The CDR3 spells CASSRQALRNEQFF. The CDR3 DNA sequence: TGTGCCAGCAGCAGACAGGCTTTGAGGAATGAGCAGTTCTTC.

The chain carries TRBV5-4 and TRBJ1-2, with D perhaps matching TRBD1 (6 bases). Germline loops: CDR1 SGHNT, CDR2 YYREEE (reference sequence). CDR3 size: 15 residues. Trimming shortened V by 0 bases and J by 4 bases, and 13 bases separated the two germline ends. This CDR3 reads CASSLDREPGYGYTF. CDR3 nucleotide sequence: TGTGCCAGCAGCTTGGACAGGGAACCGGGCTATGGCTACACCTTC.

The V call is TRBV4-2, the J call TRBJ2-1; D uncertain. This CDR3 contains 15 residues. Trimming cost V 0 bases and J 4 bases, with 10 bases left between them. CDR1 and CDR2 from the germline V gene are LGHNA and YNFKEQ. The DNA of the CDR3 is TGTGCCAGCAGCCAAGATCGGGCACCTTACAATGAGCAGTTCTTC. Protein: CASSQDRAPYNEQFF.

In this sample, this clone turned up once. V gene TRBV14 combines with J gene TRBJ2-3, with TRBD2 matching over 7 bases. The CDR3 loop spans 16 amino acids. CDR1 and CDR2 from the germline V gene are SGHDN and FVKESK. The ends lost 3 bases at V and 1 base at J; junction bases unmatched: 7. CDR3 coding DNA: TGTGCCAGCAGCCAGTCTGCTAGCGGAGGCACAGATACGCAGTATTTT. Residues: CASSQSASGGTDTQYF.